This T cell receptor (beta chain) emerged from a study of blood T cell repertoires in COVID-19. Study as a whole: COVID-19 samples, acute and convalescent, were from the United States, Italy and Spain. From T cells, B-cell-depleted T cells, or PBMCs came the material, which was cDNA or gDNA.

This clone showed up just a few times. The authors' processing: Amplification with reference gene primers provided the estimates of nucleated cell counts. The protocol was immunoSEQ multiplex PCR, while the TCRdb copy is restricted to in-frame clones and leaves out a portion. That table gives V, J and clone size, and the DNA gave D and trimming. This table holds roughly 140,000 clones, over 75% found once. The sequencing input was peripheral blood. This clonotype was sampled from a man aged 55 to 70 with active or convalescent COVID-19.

CDR3 residues: CASSFSSEQYF. CDR3 sequence (DNA): TGTGCCAGCAGTTTCAGTTCCGAGCAGTACTTC. The chain employs TRBV12-3 or TRBV12-4 and TRBJ2-7; D ambiguous. The CDR3 is 11 amino acids. V was shortened by 3 bases and J by 6 bases, with 6 bases between the two germline ends.